The TCR beta chain described here comes from a study of cytomegalovirus exposure and HLA in healthy donors (dated by TCRdb to 2015 to 2018). About the full investigation: An earlier analysis of 587 of the donors reported approximately 300 Gb of sequence data and some 120 million unique TCR beta sequences from some 180 million T cells. About 280 gigabases of sequencing data and 70 million to 100 million unique TCR sequences were included in an early release covering several hundred HLA-typed donors. Of the 350 to 450 genotyped donors, 70% to 90% were placed in the genetic ancestry cluster associated with self-reported Caucasian donors. The aim of the study was to test whether cataloging public T cell receptors could identify signatures of past pathogen exposure. The T cell repertoires of some 700 subjects were profiled by immunosequencing and related to cytomegalovirus serostatus. Besides the first cohort of approximately 670 subjects, a separate validation cohort made up of 120 different subjects was used. To predict cytomegalovirus infection status, the study brought together high-throughput TCR immunosequencing, statistical association of individual TCRs with disease status, and machine learning. To study patterns of TCR occurrence, a later analysis re-analyzed previously published TCR beta repertoires from 666 donors and added high-resolution HLA genotyping. The later analysis used no new phenotypic data to find candidate immune exposures, relying instead on TCR beta sequences and their occurrence across donors. To decide whether each TCR beta V gene segment behaved as functional or pseudogenic, an earlier analysis of 587 of the donors relied on high-throughput TCR beta sequencing. Donor age, sex, ethnicity and CMV serostatus were collected together with the repertoire data. A later genetic analysis took genome-wide SNP genotypes for about three fifths of the 666 donors and used that subset as a discovery cohort. Every repertoire in the discovery cohort had been generated on one and the same sequencing platform. Both class I and class II loci were covered by HLA typing, at four-digit resolution. Typing coverage varied by locus: roughly 620-630 donors for A, B, C, DRB1 and DQB1; more than 500 for DQA1; about 590 for DPA1; fewer than 480 for DPB1. Roughly 5 DR-DQ haplotypes were handled as single units for association and clustering, since linkage in the cohort was strong. Across 398 genotyped donors of the cohort, an average of 235,054 unique TCR beta nucleotide sequences per donor were sequenced, and roughly 20% of those sequences were non-productive.

Comments on this clone: It lacks a known antigen. It has no much larger one-base neighbor in the sample; base qualities were not kept.

The method behind the library was the immunoSEQ multiplex PCR assay. For the multiplex PCR, a mixture combining 60 forward primers for TCR Vbeta segments and 13 reverse primers for TCR Jbeta segments was used. The CDR3 region of rearranged TCR beta genes was amplified from genomic DNA with a multiplex PCR assay. Amplified TCR beta libraries were sequenced as 87-base-pair reads on the Illumina HiSeq System. For the original study's pipeline: In a later analysis, 77 million or so unique TCR beta chains were counted across the approximately 670 repertoires, and roughly 10 million of these chains were shared by at least two donors. Raw reads were error-corrected and collapsed into unique sequences with a nearest-neighbor algorithm that merged closely related sequences to remove PCR and sequencing errors. To assign V, D and J gene segments, CDR3 sequences were aligned to IMGT reference sequences. For a sequence to be retained, at least a six-nucleotide match to both a V gene segment and a J gene segment was required. A rearrangement counted as productive if the CDR3 had no stop codons and remained in frame with V and J, and every other rearrangement counted as non-productive. CDR3 was defined according to IMGT convention as the region running from the second conserved V-encoded cysteine to the conserved J-encoded phenylalanine. The earlier analysis of some 540 of the donors excluded any sequence lacking an unambiguous match to a single V gene segment. An earlier analysis of a few hundred of the donors classified V segments as functional when productive rearrangements were above 56.7% and as segregating when the standard deviation between donors was above 5%. A statistical classification framework was developed to diagnose cytomegalovirus status using the catalog of TCR beta chain sequences. In a later analysis, TCR nucleotide sequences were compared against IMGT/GENE-DB human TR gene sequences so that V and J genes could be assigned. In a later analysis, CDR3 sequences and most-parsimonious VDJ recombination scenarios were assigned using the TCRdist pipeline. In a later analysis, each TCR beta chain was defined by its CDR3 amino acid sequence together with its V-gene family, and reads without a unique V-gene family were excluded. A later analysis removed several hundred highly shared, low-generation-probability nucleotide sequences to deal with suspected cross-contamination and a sequencing artifact. In a later analysis, a clonal expansion index was calculated for each public chain from normalized within-repertoire ranks of inferred template counts. In a later analysis, generation probabilities were computed using a VDJ recombination model fitted to out-of-frame rearrangements, and the results were checked against IGoR. In a later analysis, TCR-TCR, TCR-HLA and TCR-CMV co-occurrence was scored with hypergeometric tests, and a repertoire-size bias correction was applied to TCR pairs. In a later analysis, false discovery rates were estimated by permuting HLA or CMV assignments 20 times. In a later analysis, co-occurring TCRs were grouped using DBSCAN, with TCRdist sequence similarity added in when clustering inside HLA-allele-positive subsets. Repertoires with fewer than 30,000 or more than 120,000 public chains were left out of co-occurrence clustering, as were several repertoires with anomalous nucleotide sharing. TCRdb limited this immuneACCESS table to in-frame rearrangements with V and J called. A share of clones is missing; checked studies link under half to unresolved V genes, and the rest is unexplained. The DNA gave D and trimming, while V, J and clone size come from that table. This sample gives 100,000 to 150,000 clones in total; over 65% of them show up just once. Clones ranked in the top ten supply approximately 6% of the sample.

What the research found in general, with its limitations: It was suggested by the authors that the approach could potentially be generalized to other disease states and immunological phenotypes. The study gave a list of more than 150 TCR beta chains associated with cytomegalovirus. V-gene and J-gene trimming of TCR beta chains was associated with a missense DCLRE1C variant in a later genetic analysis, and the association was replicated in an independent cohort. While some public TCRs were present in many individuals, most TCR sequences turned up only very rarely across donors. In a later analysis, around 17,000 TCR beta sequences were associated with specific HLA alleles at a false discovery rate of 0.05. This cohort had only TCR beta chains sequenced, and the lack of alpha or paired-chain data limited which features could be detected. Cytomegalovirus status was reported to be diagnosed by the classifier with high specificity and sensitivity in both the original and validation cohorts. Strong co-occurrence of HLA alleles, especially DR and DQ, made assigning TCR associations to individual alleles difficult. Sequencing depth was assumed to be roughly uniform across donors in the presence/absence analyses, though that assumption may not hold. A further reported finding was that TCR beta sequences accurately predicted the HLA-A and HLA-B alleles for most subjects in the first cohort. CMV serostatus was the only immune exposure information available for the cohort. Broadly in line with IMGT annotations, most TCR beta V segments showed up in productive rearrangements about 87% or about 30% of the time in an earlier analysis of several hundred of the donors. A cluster of highly shared sequence variants was judged likely to be a technical artifact of the sequencing pipeline. Some IMGT-functional V segments, including TRBV6-2 and TRBV6-3, could not be told apart with the 87-base-pair reads, so those segments were excluded. Approximately 18 rarely observed V segments, including chromosome 9 orphons, were excluded from the earlier analysis of several hundred of the donors because counts were too low. In a later analysis, the rate of TCR association differed among HLA loci, with DRB1 alleles having the most associated TCRs and HLA-C alleles having the fewest. A later analysis found that HLA-associated TCR beta chains were more clonally expanded and had lower generation probabilities than equally common non-associated chains. HLA typing was unavailable for some donors at each locus, so association tests used only the typed subset. Most CMV-associated TCR beta chains appeared to be HLA-restricted in a later analysis, and the HLA associations seemed to be driven largely by CMV exposure. In a later genetic analysis, fewer N-insertions in productive TCRs were reported among donors in an Asian-associated ancestry cluster than the approximately 710-donor mean. Several of the top co-occurrence clusters appeared to be linked to parvovirus B19, influenza, CMV and Epstein-Barr virus, according to a later analysis. Linkage disequilibrium might explain the correlated functional status among segregating V segments, but an unknown experimental factor could not be ruled out. Three of the identified cytomegalovirus-associated TCR beta chains were confirmed in vitro to be specific for cytomegalovirus antigens.

V drops 5 bases and J drops 2 bases, leaving 10 bases in between. Taken from cysteine to phenylalanine, the CDR3 has 14 residues. The retained sequence is limited to the CDR3, 42 bases, with the frame set at the first base. Reading the germline V gene gives CDR1 SGHRS and CDR2 YFSETQ. The cohort consisted of hundreds of healthy bone marrow donors. At the time of sampling, every cohort member was nominally healthy, though immune exposures that went unrecorded were likely present. The donor was CMV seronegative and belonged to the group of roughly 330 seronegative cohort members. A peripheral blood sample was collected from each donor, and TCR beta sequencing was performed on peripheral blood mononuclear cells. Genomic DNA was extracted from the blood cell samples with the Qiagen DNeasy Blood Extraction Kit.

This chain is built from TRBV5-1 and TRBJ2-2; a tentative D call is TRBD2 (6 bases match). This clonotype was obtained from a woman aged 40 to 50 in good health and CMV-seronegative. The sample taken for sequencing was PBMCs. The CDR3: CASREGTNTGELFF. Read as DNA, the sequence is TGCGCCAGCAGGGAAGGGACTAACACCGGGGAGCTGTTTTTT.